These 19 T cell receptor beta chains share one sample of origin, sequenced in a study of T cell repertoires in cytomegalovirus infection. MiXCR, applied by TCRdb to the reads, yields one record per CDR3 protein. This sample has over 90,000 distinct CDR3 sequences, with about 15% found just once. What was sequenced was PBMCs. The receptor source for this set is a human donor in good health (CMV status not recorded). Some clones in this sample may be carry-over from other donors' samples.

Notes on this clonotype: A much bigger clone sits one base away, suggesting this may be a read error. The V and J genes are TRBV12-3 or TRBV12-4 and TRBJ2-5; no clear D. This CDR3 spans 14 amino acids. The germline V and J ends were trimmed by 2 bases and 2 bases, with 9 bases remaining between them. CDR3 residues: CASSLSRQQETQYF. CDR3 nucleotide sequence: TGTGCCAGCAGTTTAAGTAGGCAACAAGAGACCCAGTACTTC.

The CDR3 region has the DNA TGTGCCAGCAGCCAAGATGCGGGGGCAGATACGCAGTATTTT. Its translation: CASSQDAGADTQYF. This chain links TRBV3-1 with TRBJ2-3, with TRBD2 identical over 7 bases. The CDR3 extends over 14 amino acids. V was clipped by 0 bases and J by 4 bases; unmatched bases: 1. Germline loops: CDR1 LGHDT, CDR2 YNNKEL (reference sequence).

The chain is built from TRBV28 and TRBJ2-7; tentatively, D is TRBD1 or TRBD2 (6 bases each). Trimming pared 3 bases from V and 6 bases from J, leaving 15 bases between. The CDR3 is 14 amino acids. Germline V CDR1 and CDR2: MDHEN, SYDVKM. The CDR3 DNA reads TGTGCCAGCAGTTTTGGGGGGCAACGATTCGAGCAGTACTTC. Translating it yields CASSFGGQRFEQYF.

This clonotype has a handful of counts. The CDR3 loop reads CASSGSQRLQPQHF. CDR3 bases: TGTGCCAGCAGTGGTTCACAAAGGCTTCAGCCCCAGCATTTT. The chain employs TRBV2 and TRBJ1-5, with D unclear. The germline CDR1 and CDR2 sequences are SNHLY and FYNNEI. The CDR3 sequence is 14 residues long. V shed 4 bases and J shed 6 bases, with 13 bases lying between them.

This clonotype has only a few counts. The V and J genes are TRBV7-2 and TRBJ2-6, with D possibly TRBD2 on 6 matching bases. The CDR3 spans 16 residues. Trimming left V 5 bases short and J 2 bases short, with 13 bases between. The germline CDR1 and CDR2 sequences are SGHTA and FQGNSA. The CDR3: CASSIVGGAGANVLTF. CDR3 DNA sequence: TGTGCCAGCAGCATAGTGGGCGGGGCTGGGGCCAACGTCCTGACTTTC. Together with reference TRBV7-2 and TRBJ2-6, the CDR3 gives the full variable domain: GAGVSQSPSNKVTEKGKDVELRCDPISGHTALYWYRQSLGQGLEFLIYFQGNSAPDKSGLPSDRFSAERTGGSVSTLTIQRTQQEDSAVYLCASSIVGGAGANVLTFGAGSRLTVL.

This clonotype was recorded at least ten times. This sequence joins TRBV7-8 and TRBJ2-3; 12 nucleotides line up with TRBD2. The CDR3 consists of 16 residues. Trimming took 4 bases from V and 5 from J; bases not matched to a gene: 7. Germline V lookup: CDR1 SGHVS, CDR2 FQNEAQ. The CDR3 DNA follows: TGTGCCAGCAGCTCCCTAGCGGGGGGGTATGGAGATACGCAGTATTTT. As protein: CASSSLAGGYGDTQYF.

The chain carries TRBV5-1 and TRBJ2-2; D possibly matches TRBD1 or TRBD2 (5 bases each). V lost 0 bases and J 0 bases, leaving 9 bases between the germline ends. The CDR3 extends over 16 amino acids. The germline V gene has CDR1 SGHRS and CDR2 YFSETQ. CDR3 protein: CASSLGGSANTGELFF. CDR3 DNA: TGCGCCAGCAGCTTGGGGGGGTCTGCGAACACCGGGGAGCTGTTTTTT. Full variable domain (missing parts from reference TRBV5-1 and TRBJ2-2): KAGVTQTPRYLIKTRGQQVTLSCSPISGHRSVSWYQQTPGQGLQFLFEYFSETQRNKGNFPGRFSGRQFSNSRSEMNVSTLELGDSALYLCASSLGGSANTGELFFGEGSRLTVL.

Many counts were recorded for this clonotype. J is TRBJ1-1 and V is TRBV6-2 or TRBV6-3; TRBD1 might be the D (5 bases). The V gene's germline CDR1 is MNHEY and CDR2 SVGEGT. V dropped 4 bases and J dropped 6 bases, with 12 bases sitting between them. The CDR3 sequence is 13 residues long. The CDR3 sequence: CASSFHQGSEAFF. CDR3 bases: TGTGCCAGCAGTTTCCATCAGGGATCTGAAGCTTTCTTT.

The CDR3 nucleotides read TGTGCCAGCAGTTTGGACAGGATTAACACTGAAGCTTTCTTT. Protein product: CASSLDRINTEAFF. V and J are TRBV27 and TRBJ1-1; 7 bases match TRBD1. CDR1 is MNHEY and CDR2 is SMNVEV in the germline V gene (reference sequence). The CDR3 totals 14 residues. Unmatched junction bases numbered 3, after V lost 3 bases and J lost 2 bases.

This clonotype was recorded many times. The CDR3 coding sequence is TGTGCCAGCAGTTTAGGGGGCTCTGGAAACACCATATATTTT. Translated: CASSLGGSGNTIYF. The chain links TRBV28 to TRBJ1-3; possible D gene TRBD1, 5 bases. The CDR3 contains 14 residues. The ends were cut back, 2 bases at V and 0 bases at J, with 5 bases in the middle. The germline V gene encodes CDR1 MDHEN and CDR2 SYDVKM.

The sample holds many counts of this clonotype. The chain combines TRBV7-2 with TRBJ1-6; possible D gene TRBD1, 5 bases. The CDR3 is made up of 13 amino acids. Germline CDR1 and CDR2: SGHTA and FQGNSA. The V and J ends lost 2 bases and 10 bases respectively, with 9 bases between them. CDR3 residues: CASSLMGESPLHF. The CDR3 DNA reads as TGTGCCAGCAGCTTAATGGGGGAATCACCCCTCCACTTT.

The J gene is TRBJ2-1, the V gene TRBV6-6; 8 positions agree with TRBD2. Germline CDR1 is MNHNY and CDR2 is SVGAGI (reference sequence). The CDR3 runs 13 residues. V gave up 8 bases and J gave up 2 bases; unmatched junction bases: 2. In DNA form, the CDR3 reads TGTGCCAGCCGGGAGGGGGCCTACAATGAGCAGTTCTTC. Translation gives CASREGAYNEQFF.

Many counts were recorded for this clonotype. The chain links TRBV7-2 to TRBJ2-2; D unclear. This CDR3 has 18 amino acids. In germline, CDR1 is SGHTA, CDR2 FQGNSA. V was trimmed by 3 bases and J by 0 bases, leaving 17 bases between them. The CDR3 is CASSFEIASFANTGELFF. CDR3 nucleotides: TGTGCCAGCAGCTTCGAAATCGCGAGCTTCGCGAACACCGGGGAGCTGTTTTTT.

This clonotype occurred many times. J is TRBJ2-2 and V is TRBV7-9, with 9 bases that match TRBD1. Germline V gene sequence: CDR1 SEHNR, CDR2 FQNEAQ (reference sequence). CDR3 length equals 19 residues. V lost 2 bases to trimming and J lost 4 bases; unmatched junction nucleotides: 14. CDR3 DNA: TGTGCCAGCAGCTTATACGTGGGACAGGGATGGCCGAGCACCGGGGAGCTGTTTTTT. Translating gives CASSLYVGQGWPSTGELFF.

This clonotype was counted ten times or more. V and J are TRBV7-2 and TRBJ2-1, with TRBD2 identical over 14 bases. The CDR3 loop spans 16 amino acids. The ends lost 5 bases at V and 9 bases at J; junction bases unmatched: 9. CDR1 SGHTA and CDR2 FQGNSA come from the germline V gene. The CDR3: CASSLPTSGGASEQFF. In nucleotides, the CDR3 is TGTGCCAGCAGCCTCCCGACTAGCGGGGGGGCCAGTGAGCAGTTCTTC.

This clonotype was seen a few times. The chain's CDR3 is CASSRDTLNTEAFF. Here the CDR3 DNA reads TGTGCCAGTAGTAGAGATACACTGAACACTGAAGCTTTCTTT. This chain connects TRBV19 to TRBJ1-1, with D unresolved. Germline loops: CDR1 LNHDA, CDR2 SQIVND (reference sequence). CDR3 length: 14 amino acids. Trimming took off 4 bases at V and 0 bases at J, with 9 bases between the two ends. The variable domain in full, with the rest retrieved from reference TRBV19 and TRBJ1-1, is DGGITQSPKYLFRKEGQNVTLSCEQNLNHDAMYWYRQDPGQGLRLIYYSQIVNDFQKGDIAEGYSVSREKKESFPLTVTSAQKNPTAFYLCASSRDTLNTEAFFGQGTRLTVV.

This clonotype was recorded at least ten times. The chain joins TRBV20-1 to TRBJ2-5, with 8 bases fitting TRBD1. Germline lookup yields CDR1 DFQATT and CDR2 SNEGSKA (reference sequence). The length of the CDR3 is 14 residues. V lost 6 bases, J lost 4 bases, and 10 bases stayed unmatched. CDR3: CSADRTGRVETQYF. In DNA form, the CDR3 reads TGCAGTGCCGATCGGACAGGGAGAGTAGAGACCCAGTACTTC.

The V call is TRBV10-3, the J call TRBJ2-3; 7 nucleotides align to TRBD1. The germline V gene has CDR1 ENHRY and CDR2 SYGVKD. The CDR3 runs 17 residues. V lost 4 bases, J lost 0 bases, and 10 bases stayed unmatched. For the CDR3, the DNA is TGTGCCATCAGTGCCCCGTCGGGACAGAGAAGCACAGATACGCAGTATTTT. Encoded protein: CAISAPSGQRSTDTQYF.

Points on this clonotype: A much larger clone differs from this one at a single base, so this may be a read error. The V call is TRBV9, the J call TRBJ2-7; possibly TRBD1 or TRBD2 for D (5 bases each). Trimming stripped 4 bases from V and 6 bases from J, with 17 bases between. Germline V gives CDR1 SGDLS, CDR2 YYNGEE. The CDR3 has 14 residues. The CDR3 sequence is CASSTGASWPEQYF. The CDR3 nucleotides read TGTGCCAGCAGCACCGGGGCTAGCTGGCCCGAGCAGTACTTC.